This T cell receptor beta chain was sequenced during a study of blood T cell repertoires in COVID-19. Study details: Sample material is recorded as cDNA or gDNA derived from T cells, B-cell-depleted T cells, or PBMCs.

TCRdb's copy holds only in-frame clones and misses some; the assay was immunoSEQ multiplex PCR. The table includes roughly 340,000 clones, 91% detected once. The V end was cut by 5 bases, the J end by 8 bases, with 9 bases between. The length of the CDR3 is 11 residues. Looked up from germline, CDR1 is MDHEN and CDR2 is SYDVKM. This clone has a single count. The genes are TRBV28 and TRBJ1-2, with TRBD1 as a possible D gene (5 bases). The receptor's source is a woman aged 18-30 years who had recovered from COVID-19. Sequencing was performed on peripheral blood. The CDR3 is CASSVRVGYTF. For the CDR3, the DNA is TGTGCCAGCAGTGTCAGGGTGGGCTACACCTTC.